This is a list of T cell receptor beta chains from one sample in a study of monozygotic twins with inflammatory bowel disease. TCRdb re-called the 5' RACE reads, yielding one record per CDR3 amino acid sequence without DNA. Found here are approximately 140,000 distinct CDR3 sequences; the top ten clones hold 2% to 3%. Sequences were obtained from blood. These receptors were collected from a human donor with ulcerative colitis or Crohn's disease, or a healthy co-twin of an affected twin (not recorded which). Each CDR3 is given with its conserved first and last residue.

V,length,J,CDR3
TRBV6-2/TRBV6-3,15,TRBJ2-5,CASSYTGSDVETQYF
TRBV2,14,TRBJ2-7,CASSLDRGSDEQYF
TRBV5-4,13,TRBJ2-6,CASSLAGANVLTF
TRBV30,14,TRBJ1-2,CAWNTGAGRYGYTF
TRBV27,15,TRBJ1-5,CASSSVDRTNQPQHF
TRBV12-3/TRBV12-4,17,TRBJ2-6,CASNLDRIFSGANVLTF
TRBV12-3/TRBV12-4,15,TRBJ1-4,CASSFSRPDSEKLFF
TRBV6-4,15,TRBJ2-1,CASSPTSGRADEQFF
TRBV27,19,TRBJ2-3,CASSSYGTSGGLSTDTQYF
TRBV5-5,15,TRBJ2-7,CASTFPSPMGYEQYF
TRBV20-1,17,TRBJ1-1,CSARGGPGTGPNTEAFF
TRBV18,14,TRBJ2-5,CASSPPSNQETQYF
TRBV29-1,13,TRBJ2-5,CSGEGQIQETQYF
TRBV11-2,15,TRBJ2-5,CASSLSPGPAETQYF
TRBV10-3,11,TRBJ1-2,CATGQGSGYTF
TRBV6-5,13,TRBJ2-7,CASSASSYGWRYF
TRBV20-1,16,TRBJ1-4,CSARNFGQGRREKLFF
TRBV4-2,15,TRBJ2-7,CASSQDSGTVYEQYF
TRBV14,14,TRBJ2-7,CASSQEGVKAEQYF
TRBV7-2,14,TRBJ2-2,CASSSTGFTGELFF
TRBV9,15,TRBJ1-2,CASSAYSLGDYGYTF
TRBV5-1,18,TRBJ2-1,CASSPTPFGGGSYNEQFF
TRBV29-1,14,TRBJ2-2,CSATGQGNTGELFF
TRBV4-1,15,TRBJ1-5,CASSQGRRRNQPQHF